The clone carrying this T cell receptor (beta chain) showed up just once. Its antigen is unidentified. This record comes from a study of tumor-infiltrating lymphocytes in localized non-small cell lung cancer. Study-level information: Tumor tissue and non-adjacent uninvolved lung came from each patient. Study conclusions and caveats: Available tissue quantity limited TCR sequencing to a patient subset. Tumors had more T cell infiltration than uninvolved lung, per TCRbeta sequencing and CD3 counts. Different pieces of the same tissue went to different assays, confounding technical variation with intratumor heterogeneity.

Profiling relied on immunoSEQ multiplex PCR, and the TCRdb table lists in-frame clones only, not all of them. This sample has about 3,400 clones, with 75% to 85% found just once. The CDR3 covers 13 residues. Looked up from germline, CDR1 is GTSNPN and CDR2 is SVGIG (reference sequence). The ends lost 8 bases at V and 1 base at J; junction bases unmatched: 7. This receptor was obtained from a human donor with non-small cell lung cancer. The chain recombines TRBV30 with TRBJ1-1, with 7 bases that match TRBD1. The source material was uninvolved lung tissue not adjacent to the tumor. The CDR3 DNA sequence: TGTGCCACTCGGACAGGACAGAACACTGAAGCTTTCTTT. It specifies CATRTGQNTEAFF.